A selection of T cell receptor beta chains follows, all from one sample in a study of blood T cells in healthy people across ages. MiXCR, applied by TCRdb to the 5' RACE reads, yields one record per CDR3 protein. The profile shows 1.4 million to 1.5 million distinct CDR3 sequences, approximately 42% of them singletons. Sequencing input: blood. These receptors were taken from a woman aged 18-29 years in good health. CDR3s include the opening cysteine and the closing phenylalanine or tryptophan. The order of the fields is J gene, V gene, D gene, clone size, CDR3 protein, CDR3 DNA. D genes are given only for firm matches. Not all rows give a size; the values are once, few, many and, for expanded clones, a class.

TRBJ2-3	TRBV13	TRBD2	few	CASSPRLAGLGSSQYF	TGTGCCAGCAGCCCCCGACTAGCGGGGCTGGGGAGTTCGCAGTATTTT
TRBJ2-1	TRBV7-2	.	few	CASSLKRDEQFF	TGTGCCAGCAGCCTAAAAAGGGATGAGCAGTTCTTC
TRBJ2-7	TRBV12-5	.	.	CASGLLEPFARVERVYEQYF	TGTGCTAGTGGTTTGCTAGAGCCGTTTGCTAGAGTGGAGCGGGTGTACGAGCAGTACTTC
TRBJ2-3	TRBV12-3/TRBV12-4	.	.	CASTSALPVAQYF	TGTGCCAGCACCTCCGCCCTCCCGGTGGCGCAGTATTTT
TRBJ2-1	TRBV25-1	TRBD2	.	CASSDLGGAYNEQFF	TGTGCCAGCAGTGATCTCGGGGGGGCCTACAATGAGCAGTTCTTC
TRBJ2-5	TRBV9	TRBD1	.	CASGLGQSQETQYF	TGTGCCAGCGGACTGGGACAGTCCCAAGAGACCCAGTACTTC
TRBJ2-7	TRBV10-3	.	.	CAISDRVGSRGQYEQYF	TGTGCCATCAGTGACCGCGTGGGATCCCGGGGGCAGTACGAGCAGTACTTC
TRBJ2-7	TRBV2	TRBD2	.	CASRESGTYEQYF	TGTGCCAGCAGGGAAAGCGGGACCTACGAGCAGTACTTC
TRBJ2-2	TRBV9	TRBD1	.	CASSAPGGGGLTGELFF	TGTGCCAGCAGCGCCCCAGGGGGCGGCGGCTTGACCGGGGAGCTGTTTTTT
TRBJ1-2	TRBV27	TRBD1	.	CASSPHPNRGPNYGYTF	TGTGCCAGCAGTCCCCACCCGAACAGGGGGCCTAACTATGGCTACACCTTC
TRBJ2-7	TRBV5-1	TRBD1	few	CASSHGTGTTLGTYEQYF	TGCGCCAGCAGCCACGGGACAGGGACTACCCTTGGCACCTACGAGCAGTACTTC
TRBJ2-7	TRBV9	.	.	CASSVVGSENNEQYF	TGTGCCAGCAGCGTAGTTGGCAGCGAAAACAATGAGCAGTACTTC
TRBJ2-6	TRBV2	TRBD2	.	CASSEGGGGANVLTF	TGTGCCAGCAGTGAAGGGGGGGGAGGGGCCAACGTCCTGACTTTC
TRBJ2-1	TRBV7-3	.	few	CASSLNTRTPGFF	TGTGCCAGCAGCTTAAATACAAGGACGCCCGGGTTCTTC
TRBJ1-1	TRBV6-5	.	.	CASSYGGLTDAFF	TGTGCCAGCAGTTACGGGGGCCTGACTGATGCTTTCTTT
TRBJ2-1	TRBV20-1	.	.	CSARSGSNEQFF	TGCAGTGCTAGATCCGGATCCAATGAGCAGTTCTTC
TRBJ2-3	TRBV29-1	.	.	CSVDMPKDTQYF	TGCAGCGTTGATATGCCCAAGGATACGCAGTATTTT
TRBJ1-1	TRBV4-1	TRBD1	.	CASRGTLRGNEAFF	TGCGCCAGCAGGGGGACACTCAGGGGGAATGAAGCTTTCTTT
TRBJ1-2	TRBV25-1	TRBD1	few	CASSEGGTGGSYGYTF	TGTGCCAGCAGTGAAGGAGGGACAGGGGGAAGCTATGGCTACACCTTC
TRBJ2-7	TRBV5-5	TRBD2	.	CASRPSGTPYNEQYF	TGTGCCAGCAGACCGAGCGGGACCCCATACAATGAGCAGTACTTC
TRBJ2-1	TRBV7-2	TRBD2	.	CASGQRGHNEQFF	TGTGCCAGCGGACAGCGGGGGCACAATGAGCAGTTCTTC
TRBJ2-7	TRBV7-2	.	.	CASSSGGALEQYF	TGTGCCAGCAGCTCCGGTGGGGCCCTCGAGCAGTACTTC
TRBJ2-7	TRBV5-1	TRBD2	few	CASSFLAGRGAEQYF	TGCGCCAGCAGCTTCCTAGCGGGACGGGGGGCCGAGCAGTACTTC
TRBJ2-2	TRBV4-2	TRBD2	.	CASSQVRLAGVRTGELFF	TGTGCCAGCAGCCAGGTCAGACTAGCGGGAGTGCGGACCGGGGAGCTGTTTTTT
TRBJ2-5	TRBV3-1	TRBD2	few	CASSRASGNQETQYF	TGTGCCAGCAGCCGGGCTAGCGGGAACCAAGAGACCCAGTACTTC
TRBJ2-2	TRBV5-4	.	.	CASSLESGWSGELFF	TGTGCCAGCAGCTTGGAGTCCGGGTGGAGCGGGGAGCTGTTTTTT
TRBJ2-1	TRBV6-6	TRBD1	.	CASILDGTGSGYEQFF	TGTGCCAGCATACTCGACGGGACAGGCTCCGGGTACGAGCAGTTCTTC
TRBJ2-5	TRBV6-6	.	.	CASSTRAPQETQYF	TGTGCCAGCAGTACCCGGGCCCCCCAAGAGACCCAGTACTTC
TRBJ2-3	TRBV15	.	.	CATSRDPNRAGDTQYF	TGTGCCACCAGCAGAGATCCCAACAGGGCCGGGGATACGCAGTATTTT
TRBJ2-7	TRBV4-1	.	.	CASSQLGGDISYEQYF	TGCGCCAGCAGCCAACTTGGCGGGGACATCTCCTACGAGCAGTACTTC
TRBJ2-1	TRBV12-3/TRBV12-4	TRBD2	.	CASSSLKREGLRLEQFF	TGTGCCAGCAGTTCCCTAAAGCGGGAGGGCCTTAGGCTTGAGCAGTTCTTC